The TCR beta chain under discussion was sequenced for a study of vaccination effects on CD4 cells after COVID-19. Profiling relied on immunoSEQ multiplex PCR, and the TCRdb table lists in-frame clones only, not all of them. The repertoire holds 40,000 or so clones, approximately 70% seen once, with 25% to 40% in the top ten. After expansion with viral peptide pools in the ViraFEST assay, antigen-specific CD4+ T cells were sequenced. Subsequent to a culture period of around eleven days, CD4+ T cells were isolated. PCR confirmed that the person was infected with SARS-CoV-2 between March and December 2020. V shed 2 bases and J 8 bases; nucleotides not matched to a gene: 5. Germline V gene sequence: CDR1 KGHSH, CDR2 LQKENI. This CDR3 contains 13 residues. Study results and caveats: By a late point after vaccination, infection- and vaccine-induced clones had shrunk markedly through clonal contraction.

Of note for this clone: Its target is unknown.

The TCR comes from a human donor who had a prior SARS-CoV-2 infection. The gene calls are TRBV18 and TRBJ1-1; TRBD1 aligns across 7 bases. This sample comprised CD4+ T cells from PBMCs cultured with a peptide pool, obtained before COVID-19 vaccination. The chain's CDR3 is CASSPFDRAEAFF. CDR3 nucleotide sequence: TGTGCCAGCTCACCATTCGACAGGGCCGAAGCTTTCTTT.